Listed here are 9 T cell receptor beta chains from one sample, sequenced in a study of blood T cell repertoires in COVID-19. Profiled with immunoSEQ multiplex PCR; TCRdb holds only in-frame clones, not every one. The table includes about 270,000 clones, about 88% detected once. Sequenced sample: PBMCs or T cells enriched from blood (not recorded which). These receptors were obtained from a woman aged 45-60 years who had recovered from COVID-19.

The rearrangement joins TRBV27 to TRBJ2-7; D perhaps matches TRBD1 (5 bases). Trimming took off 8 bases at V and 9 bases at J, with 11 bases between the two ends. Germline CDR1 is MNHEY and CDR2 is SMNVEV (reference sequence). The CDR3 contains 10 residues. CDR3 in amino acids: CASGRQGQYF. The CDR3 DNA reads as TGTGCCAGCGGCCGGCAGGGGCAGTACTTC.

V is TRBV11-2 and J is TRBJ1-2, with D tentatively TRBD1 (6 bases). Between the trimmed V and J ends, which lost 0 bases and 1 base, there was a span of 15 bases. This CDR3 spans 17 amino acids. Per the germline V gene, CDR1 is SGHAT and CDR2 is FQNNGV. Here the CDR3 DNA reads TGTGCCAGCAGCTTAGATTATAGGACAGACGATAACTATGGCTACACCTTC. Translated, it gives CASSLDYRTDDNYGYTF.

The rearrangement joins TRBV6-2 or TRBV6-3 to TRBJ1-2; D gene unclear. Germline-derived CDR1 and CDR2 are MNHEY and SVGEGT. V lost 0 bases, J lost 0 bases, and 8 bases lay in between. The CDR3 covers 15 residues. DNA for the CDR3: TGTGCCAGCAGTTACTCCGGGGAAGCTAACTATGGCTACACCTTC. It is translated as CASSYSGEANYGYTF.

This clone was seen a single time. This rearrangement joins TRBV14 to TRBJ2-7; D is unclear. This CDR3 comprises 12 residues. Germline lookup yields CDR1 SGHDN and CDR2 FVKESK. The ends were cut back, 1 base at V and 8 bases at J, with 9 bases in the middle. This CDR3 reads CASSQGLYKQYF. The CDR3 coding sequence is TGTGCCAGCAGCCAAGGGCTGTACAAGCAGTACTTC.

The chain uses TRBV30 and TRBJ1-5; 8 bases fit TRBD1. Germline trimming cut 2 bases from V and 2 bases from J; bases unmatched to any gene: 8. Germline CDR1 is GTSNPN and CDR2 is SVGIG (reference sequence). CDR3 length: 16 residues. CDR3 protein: CAWSPTEQGGNQPQHF. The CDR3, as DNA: TGTGCCTGGAGTCCTACGGAACAGGGGGGCAATCAGCCCCAGCATTTT.

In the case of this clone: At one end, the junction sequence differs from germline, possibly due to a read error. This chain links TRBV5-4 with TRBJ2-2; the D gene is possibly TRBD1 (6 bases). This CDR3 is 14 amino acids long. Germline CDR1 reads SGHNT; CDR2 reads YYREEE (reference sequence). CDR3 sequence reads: CASSHRQAPGELFF. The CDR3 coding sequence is TGTGCCAGCAGCCATCGACAGGCCCCCGGCGAGCTGTTTTTT.

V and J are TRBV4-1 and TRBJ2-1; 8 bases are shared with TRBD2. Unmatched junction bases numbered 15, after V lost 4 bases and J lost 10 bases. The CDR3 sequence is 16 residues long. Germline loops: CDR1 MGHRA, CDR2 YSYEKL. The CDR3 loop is CASSRSPGTSNSEQFF. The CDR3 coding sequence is TGCGCCAGCAGCCGGAGCCCCGGGACTAGTAATTCGGAGCAGTTCTTC.

CDR3 DNA sequence: TGTGCCAGCAGCACCCGGGACACCGGGGGGAAGGAGCAGTACTTC. Translation: CASSTRDTGGKEQYF. The genes are TRBV5-4 and TRBJ2-7; TRBD2 might be the D (7 bases). The germline gives CDR1 SGHNT, CDR2 YYREEE (reference sequence). This CDR3 is built from 15 residues. Trimming took 4 bases from V and 7 from J, leaving 21 bases between them. The whole variable domain, filled in from reference TRBV5-4 and TRBJ2-7, reads ETGVTQSPTHLIKTRGQQVTLRCSSQSGHNTVSWYQQALGQGPQFIFQYYREEENGRGNFPPRFSGLQFPNYSSELNVNALELDDSALYLCASSTRDTGGKEQYFGPGTRLTVT.

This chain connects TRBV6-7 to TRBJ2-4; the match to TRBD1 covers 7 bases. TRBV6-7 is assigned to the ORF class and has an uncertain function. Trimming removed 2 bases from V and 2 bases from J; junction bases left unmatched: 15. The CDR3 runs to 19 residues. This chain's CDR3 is CASSYETGSQVRPKNIQYF. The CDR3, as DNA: TGTGCCAGCAGTTACGAGACAGGGTCCCAAGTTCGGCCCAAAAACATTCAGTACTTC.